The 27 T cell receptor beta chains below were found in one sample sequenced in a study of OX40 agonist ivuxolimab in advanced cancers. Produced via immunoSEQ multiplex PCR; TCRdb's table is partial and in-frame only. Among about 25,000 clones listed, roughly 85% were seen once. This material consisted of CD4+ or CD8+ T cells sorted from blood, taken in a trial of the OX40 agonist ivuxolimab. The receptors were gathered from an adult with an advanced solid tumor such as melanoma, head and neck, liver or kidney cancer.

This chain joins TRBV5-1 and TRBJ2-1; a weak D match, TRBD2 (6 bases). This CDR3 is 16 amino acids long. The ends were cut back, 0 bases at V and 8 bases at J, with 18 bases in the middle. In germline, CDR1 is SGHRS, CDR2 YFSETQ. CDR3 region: CASSLDFGTLFDEQFF. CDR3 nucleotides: TGCGCCAGCAGCTTGGATTTCGGGACTCTTTTCGATGAGCAGTTCTTC.

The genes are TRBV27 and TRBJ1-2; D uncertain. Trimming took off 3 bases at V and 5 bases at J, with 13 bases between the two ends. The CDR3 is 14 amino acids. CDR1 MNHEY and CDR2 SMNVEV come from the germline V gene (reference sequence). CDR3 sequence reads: CASSLGPRRYGYTF. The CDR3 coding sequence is TGTGCCAGCAGTTTGGGTCCGAGGAGGTATGGCTACACCTTC.

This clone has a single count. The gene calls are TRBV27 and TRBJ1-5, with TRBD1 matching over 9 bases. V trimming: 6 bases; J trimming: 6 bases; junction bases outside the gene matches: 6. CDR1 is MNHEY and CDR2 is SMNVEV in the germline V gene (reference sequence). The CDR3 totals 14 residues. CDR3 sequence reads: CASSLTGGVQPQHF. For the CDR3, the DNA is TGTGCCAGCAGCCTTACAGGGGGCGTTCAGCCCCAGCATTTT.

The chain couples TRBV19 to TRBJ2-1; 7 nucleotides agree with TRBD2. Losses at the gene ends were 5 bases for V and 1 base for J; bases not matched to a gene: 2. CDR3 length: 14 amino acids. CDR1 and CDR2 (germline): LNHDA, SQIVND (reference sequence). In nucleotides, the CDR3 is TGTGCCAGTAGTGTCGGGGGGTCCTACAATGAGCAGTTCTTC. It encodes CASSVGGSYNEQFF.

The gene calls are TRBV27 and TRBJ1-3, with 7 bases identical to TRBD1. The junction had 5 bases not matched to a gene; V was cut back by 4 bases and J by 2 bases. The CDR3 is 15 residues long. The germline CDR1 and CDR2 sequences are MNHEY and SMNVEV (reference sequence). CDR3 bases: TGTGCCAGCAGTTCGTACAGGGGCCCTGGAAACACCATATATTTT. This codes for CASSSYRGPGNTIYF.

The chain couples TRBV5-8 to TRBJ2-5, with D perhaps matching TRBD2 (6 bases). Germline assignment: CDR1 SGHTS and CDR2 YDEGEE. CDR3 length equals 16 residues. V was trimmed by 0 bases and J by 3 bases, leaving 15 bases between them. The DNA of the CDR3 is TGTGCCAGCAGCTTGGAGGGCGGGGTGGACGAAGAGACCCAGTACTTC. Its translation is CASSLEGGVDEETQYF.

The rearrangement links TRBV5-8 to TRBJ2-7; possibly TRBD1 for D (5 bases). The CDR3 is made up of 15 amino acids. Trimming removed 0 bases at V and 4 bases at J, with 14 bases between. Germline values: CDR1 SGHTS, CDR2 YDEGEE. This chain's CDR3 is CASSLEAGIRYEQYF. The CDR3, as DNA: TGTGCCAGCAGCTTGGAGGCAGGGATTCGGTACGAGCAGTACTTC.

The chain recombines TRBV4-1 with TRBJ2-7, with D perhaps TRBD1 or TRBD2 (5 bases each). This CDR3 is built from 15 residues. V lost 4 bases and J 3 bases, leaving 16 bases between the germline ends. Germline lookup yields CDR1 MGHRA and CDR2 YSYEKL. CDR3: CASSPTRGAFYEQYF. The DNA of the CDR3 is TGCGCCAGCAGCCCGACCAGAGGGGCGTTCTACGAGCAGTACTTC.

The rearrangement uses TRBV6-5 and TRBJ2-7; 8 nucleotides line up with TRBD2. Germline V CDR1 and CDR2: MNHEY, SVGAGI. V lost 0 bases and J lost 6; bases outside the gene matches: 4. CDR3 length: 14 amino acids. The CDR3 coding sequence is TGTGCCAGCAGTTACTCAGCGGGAGCGGTCGAGCAGTACTTC. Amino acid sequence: CASSYSAGAVEQYF.

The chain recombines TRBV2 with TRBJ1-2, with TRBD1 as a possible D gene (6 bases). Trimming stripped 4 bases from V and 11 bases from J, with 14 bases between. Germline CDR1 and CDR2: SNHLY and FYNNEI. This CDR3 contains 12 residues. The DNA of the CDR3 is TGTGCCAGCAGTGGTAGGACAGACTATTACACCTTC. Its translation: CASSGRTDYYTF.

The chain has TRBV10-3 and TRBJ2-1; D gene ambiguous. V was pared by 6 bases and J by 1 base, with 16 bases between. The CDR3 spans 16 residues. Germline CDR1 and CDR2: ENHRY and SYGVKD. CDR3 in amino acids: CAIRGIAGESYNEQFF. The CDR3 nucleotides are TGTGCCATCAGGGGAATAGCAGGAGAGTCCTACAATGAGCAGTTCTTC.

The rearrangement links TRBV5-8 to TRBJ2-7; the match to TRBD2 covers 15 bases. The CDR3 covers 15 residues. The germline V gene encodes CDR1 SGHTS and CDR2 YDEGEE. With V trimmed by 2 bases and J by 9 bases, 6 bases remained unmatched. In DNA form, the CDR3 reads TGTGCCAGCAGCTTCGGGACTAGCGGGGGGATCGCGCAGTACTTC. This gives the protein CASSFGTSGGIAQYF.

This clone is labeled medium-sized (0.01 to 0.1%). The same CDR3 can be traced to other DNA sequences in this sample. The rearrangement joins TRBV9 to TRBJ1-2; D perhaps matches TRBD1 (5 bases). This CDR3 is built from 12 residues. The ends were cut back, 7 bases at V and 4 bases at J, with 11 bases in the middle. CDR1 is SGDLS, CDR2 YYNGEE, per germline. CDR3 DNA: TGTGCCAGCGGTGGGGGGATCTATGGCTACACCTTC. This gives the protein CASGGGIYGYTF.

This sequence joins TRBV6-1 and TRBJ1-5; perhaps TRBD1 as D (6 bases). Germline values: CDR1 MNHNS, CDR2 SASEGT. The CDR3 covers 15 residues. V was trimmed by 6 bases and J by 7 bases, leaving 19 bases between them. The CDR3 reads CASRPRDTREQPQHF. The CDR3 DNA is TGTGCCAGCAGGCCCCGGGACACCCGGGAACAGCCCCAGCATTTT.

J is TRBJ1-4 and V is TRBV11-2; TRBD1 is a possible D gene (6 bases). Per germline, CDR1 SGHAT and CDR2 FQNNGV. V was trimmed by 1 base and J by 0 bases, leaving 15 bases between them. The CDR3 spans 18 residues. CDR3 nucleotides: TGTGCCAGCAGCTTAGGGACAGTCTTCCTCTCAACTAATGAAAAACTGTTTTTT. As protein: CASSLGTVFLSTNEKLFF. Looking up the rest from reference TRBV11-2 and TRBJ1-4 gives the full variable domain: EAGVAQSPRYKIIEKRQSVAFWCNPISGHATLYWYQQILGQGPKLLIQFQNNGVVDDSQLPKDRFSAERLKGVDSTLKIQPAKLEDSAVYLCASSLGTVFLSTNEKLFFGSGTQLSVL.

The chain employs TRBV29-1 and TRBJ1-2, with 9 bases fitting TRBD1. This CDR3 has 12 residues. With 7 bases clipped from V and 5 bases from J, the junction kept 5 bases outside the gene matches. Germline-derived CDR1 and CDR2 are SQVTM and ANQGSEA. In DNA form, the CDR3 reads TGCAGCGCCAAGGGACAGGGTTATGGCTACACCTTC. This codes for CSAKGQGYGYTF.

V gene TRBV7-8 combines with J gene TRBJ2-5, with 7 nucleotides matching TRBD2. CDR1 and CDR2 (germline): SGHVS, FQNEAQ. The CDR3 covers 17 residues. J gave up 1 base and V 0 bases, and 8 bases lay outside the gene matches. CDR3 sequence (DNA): TGTGCCAGCAGCTTAGCGCAGGCGGGAGAGATCCAAGAGACCCAGTACTTC. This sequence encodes CASSLAQAGEIQETQYF.

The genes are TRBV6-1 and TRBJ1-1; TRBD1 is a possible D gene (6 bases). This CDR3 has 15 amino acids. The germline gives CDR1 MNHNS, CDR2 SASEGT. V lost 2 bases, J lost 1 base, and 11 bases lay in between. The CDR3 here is CASSETGFWNTEAFF. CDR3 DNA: TGTGCCAGCAGTGAAACAGGGTTTTGGAACACTGAAGCTTTCTTT.

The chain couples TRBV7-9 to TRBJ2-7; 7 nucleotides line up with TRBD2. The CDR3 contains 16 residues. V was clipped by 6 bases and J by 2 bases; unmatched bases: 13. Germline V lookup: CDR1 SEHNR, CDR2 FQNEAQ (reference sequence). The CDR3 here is CASRGPSGEGAYEQYF. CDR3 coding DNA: TGTGCCAGCAGGGGGCCCTCGGGGGAGGGCGCCTACGAGCAGTACTTC.

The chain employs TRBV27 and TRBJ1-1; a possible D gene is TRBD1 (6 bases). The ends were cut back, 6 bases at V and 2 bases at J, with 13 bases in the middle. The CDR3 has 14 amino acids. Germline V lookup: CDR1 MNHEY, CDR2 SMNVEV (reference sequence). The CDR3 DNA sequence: TGTGCCAGCAGGGACGAGGGGGGTAACACTGAAGCTTTCTTT. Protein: CASRDEGGNTEAFF.

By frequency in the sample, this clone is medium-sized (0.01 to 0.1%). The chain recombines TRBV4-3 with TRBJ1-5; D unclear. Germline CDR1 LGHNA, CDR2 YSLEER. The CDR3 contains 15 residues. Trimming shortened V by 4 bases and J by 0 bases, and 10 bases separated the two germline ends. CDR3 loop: CASSPRRYSNQPQHF. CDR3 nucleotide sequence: TGCGCCAGCAGCCCTCGACGGTATAGCAATCAGCCCCAGCATTTT.

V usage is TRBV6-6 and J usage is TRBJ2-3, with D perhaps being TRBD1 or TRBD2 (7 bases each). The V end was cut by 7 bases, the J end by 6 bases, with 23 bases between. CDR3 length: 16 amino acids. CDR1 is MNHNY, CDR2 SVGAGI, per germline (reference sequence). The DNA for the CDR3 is TGTGCCAGCATCACCCCAGGGGGGGGTGTCGAGGATACGCAGTATTTT. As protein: CASITPGGGVEDTQYF.

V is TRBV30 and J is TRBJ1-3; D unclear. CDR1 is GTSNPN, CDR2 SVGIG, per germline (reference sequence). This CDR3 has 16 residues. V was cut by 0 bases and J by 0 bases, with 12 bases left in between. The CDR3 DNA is TGTGCCTGGAGTGTGCCCAGGTTCTTCTCTGGAAACACCATATATTTT. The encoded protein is CAWSVPRFFSGNTIYF.

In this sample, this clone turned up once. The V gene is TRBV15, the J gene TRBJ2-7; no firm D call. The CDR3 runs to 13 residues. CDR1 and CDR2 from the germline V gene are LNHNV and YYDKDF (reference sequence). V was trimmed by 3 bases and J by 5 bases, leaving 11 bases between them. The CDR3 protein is CATSSPLRHEQYF. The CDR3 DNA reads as TGTGCCACCAGCAGCCCCCTTAGGCACGAGCAGTACTTC.

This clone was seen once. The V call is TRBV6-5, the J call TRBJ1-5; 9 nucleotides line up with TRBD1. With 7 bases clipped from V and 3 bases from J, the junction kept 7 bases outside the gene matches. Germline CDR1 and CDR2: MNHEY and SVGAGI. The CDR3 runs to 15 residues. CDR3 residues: CASKAQGADNQPQHF. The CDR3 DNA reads TGTGCCAGCAAAGCACAGGGGGCTGACAATCAGCCCCAGCATTTT.

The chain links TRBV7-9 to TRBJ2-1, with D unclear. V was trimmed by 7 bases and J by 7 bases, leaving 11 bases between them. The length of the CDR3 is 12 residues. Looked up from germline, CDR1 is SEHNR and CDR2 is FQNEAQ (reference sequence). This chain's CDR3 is CASTGGRNEQFF. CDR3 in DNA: TGTGCCAGCACGGGTGGCAGAAATGAGCAGTTCTTC.

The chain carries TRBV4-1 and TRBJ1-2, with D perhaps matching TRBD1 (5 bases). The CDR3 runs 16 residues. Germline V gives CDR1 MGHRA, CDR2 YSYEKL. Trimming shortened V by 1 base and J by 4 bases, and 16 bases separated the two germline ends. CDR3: CASSQGGGTKTYGYTF. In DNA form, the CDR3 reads TGCGCCAGCAGCCAAGGGGGGGGAACGAAGACCTATGGCTACACCTTC.